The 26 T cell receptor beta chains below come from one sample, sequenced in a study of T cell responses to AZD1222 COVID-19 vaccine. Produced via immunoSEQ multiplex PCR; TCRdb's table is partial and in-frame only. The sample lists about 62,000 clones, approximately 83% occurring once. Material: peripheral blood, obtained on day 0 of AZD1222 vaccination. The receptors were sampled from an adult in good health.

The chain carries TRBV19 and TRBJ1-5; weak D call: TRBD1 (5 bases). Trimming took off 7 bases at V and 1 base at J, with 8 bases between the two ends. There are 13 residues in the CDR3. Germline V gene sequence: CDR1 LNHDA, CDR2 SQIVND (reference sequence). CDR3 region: CASTKGSNQPQHF. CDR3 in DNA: TGTGCCAGTACCAAGGGGAGCAATCAGCCCCAGCATTTT.

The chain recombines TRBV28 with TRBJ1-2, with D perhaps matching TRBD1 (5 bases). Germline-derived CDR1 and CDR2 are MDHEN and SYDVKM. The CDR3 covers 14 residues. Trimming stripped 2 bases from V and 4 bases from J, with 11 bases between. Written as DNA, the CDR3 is TGTGCCAGCAGTTTAAGGGGTTGGACCTATGGCTACACCTTC. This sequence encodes CASSLRGWTYGYTF.

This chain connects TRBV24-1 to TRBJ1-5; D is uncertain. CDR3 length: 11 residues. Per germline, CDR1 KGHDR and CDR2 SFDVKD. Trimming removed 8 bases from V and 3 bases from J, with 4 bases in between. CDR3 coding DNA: TGTGCCACCACAGACAATCAGCCCCAGCATTTT. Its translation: CATTDNQPQHF.

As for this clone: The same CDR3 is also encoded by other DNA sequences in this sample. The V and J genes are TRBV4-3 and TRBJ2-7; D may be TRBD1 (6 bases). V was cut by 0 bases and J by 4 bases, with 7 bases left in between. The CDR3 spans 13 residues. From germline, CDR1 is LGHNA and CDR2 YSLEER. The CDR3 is CASSQDRGYEQYF. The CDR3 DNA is TGCGCCAGCAGCCAAGACAGGGGATACGAGCAGTACTTC.

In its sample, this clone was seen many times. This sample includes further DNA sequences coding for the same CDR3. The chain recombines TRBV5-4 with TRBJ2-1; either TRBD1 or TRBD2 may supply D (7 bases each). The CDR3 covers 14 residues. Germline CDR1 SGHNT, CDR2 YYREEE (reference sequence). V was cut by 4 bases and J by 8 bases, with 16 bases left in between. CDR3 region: CASSPSTGRDEQFF. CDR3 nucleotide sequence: TGTGCCAGCAGCCCCTCGACAGGGAGGGATGAGCAGTTCTTC. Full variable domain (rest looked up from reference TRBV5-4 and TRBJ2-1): ETGVTQSPTHLIKTRGQQVTLRCSSQSGHNTVSWYQQALGQGPQFIFQYYREEENGRGNFPPRFSGLQFPNYSSELNVNALELDDSALYLCASSPSTGRDEQFFGPGTRLTVL.

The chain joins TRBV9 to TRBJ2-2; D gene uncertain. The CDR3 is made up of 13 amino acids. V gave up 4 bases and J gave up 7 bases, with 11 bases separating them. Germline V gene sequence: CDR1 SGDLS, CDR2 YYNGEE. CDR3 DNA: TGTGCCAGCAGCTCCCTTCCGAACGGGGAGCTGTTTTTT. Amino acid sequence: CASSSLPNGELFF. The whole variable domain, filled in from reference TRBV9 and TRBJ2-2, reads DSGVTQTPKHLITATGQRVTLRCSPRSGDLSVYWYQQSLDQGLQFLIQYYNGEERAKGNILERFSAQQFPDLHSELNLSSLELGDSALYFCASSSLPNGELFFGEGSRLTVL.

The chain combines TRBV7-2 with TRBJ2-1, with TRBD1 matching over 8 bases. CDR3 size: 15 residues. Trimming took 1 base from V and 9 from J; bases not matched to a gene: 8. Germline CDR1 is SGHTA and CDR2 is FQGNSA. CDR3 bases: TGTGCCAGCAGCTTAGACGGCAGGGGGCTGGGTGAGCAGTTCTTC. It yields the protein CASSLDGRGLGEQFF.

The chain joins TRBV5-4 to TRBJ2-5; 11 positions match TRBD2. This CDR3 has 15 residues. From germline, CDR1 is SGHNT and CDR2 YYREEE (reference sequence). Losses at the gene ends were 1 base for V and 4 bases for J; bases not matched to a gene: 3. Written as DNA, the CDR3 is TGTGCCAGCAGCTTGATGGGACTAGCGGCAGAGACCCAGTACTTC. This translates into CASSLMGLAAETQYF.

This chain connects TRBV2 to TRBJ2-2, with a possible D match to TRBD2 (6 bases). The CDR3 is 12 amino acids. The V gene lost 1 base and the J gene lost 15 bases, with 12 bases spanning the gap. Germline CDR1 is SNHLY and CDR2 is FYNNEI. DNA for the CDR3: TGTGCCAGCAGTGAAGTAGGAGGGAAGGTGTTTTTT. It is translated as CASSEVGGKVFF.

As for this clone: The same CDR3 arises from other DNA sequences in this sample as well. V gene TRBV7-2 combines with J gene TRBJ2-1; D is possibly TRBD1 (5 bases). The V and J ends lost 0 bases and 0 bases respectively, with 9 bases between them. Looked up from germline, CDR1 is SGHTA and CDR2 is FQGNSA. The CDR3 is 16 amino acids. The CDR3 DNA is TGTGCCAGCAGCTTAGCAGGGGCCGCCTCCTACAATGAGCAGTTCTTC. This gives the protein CASSLAGAASYNEQFF.

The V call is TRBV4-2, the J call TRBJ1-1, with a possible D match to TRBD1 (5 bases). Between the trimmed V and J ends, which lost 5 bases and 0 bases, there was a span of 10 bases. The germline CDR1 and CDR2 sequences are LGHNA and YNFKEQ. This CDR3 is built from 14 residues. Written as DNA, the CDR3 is TGTGCCAGCAGCGCCCGACAGATGAACACTGAAGCTTTCTTT. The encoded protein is CASSARQMNTEAFF.

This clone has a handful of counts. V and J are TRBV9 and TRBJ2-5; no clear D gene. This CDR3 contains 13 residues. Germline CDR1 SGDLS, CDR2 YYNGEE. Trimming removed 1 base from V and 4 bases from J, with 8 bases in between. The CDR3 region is CASSVMASETQYF. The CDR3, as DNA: TGTGCCAGCAGCGTAATGGCATCAGAGACCCAGTACTTC.

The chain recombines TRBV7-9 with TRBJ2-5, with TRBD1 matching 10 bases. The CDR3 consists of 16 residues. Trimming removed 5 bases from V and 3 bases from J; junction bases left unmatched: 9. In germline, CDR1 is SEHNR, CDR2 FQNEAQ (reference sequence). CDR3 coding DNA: TGTGCCAGCAGCACGAGTGCGGGACAGGGGAAAGAGACCCAGTACTTC. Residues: CASSTSAGQGKETQYF.

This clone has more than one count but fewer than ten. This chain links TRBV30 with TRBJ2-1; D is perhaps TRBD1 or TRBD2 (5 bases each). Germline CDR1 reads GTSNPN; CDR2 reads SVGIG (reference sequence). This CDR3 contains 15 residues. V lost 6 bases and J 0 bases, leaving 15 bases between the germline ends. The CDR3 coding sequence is TGTGCCTGTCCCTTATCAGGGAGCTCCTACAATGAGCAGTTCTTC. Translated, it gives CACPLSGSSYNEQFF.

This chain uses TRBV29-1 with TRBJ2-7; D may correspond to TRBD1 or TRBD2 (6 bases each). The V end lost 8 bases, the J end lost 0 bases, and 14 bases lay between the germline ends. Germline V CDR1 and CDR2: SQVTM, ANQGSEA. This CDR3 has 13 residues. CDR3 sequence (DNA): TGCAGCTTCTTGTCGGGGGCCTCCTACGAGCAGTACTTC. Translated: CSFLSGASYEQYF.

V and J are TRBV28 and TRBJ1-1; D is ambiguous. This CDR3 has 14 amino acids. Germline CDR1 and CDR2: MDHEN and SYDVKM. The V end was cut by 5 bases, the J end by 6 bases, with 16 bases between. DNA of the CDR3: TGTGCCAGCAGTGGCCCCTTGGGTTTGGCTGAAGCTTTCTTT. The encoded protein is CASSGPLGLAEAFF.

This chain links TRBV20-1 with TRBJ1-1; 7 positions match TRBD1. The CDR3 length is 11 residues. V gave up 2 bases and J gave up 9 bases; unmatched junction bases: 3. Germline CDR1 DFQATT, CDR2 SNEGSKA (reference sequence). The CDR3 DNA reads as TGCAGTGCTAGAACCAGGGGGAAAGCTTTCTTT. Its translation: CSARTRGKAFF.

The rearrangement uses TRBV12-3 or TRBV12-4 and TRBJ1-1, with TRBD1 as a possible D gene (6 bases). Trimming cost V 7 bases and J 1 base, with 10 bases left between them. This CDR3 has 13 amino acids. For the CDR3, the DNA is TGTGCCAGCAAAAGGGGGGGGAACACTGAAGCTTTCTTT. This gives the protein CASKRGGNTEAFF.

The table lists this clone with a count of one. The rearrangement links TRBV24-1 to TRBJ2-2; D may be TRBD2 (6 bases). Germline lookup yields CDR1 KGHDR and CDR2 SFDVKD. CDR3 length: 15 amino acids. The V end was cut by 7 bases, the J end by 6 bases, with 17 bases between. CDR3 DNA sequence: TGTGCCACCAGCCCCAGGGAGGCGGCCTCCGGGGAGCTGTTTTTT. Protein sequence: CATSPREAASGELFF.

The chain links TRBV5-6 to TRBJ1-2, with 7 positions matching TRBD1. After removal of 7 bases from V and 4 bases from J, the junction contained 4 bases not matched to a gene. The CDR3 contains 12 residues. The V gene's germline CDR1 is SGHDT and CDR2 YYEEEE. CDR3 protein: CASFRDSYGYTF. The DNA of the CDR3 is TGTGCCAGCTTCCGGGACAGCTATGGCTACACCTTC. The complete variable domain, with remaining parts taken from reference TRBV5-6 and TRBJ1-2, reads DAGVTQSPTHLIKTRGQQVTLRCSPKSGHDTVSWYQQALGQGPQFIFQYYEEEERQRGNFPDRFSGHQFPNYSSELNVNALLLGDSALYLCASFRDSYGYTFGSGTRLTVV.

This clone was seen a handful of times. The CDR3 coding sequence is TGTGCCAGCAGTTTAGGGGGACAGTCCGGGGAGCTGTTTTTT. This encodes CASSLGGQSGELFF. The chain uses TRBV27 and TRBJ2-2, with 7 bases identical to TRBD1. The CDR3 is made up of 14 amino acids. V trimming: 2 bases; J trimming: 6 bases; junction bases outside the gene matches: 3. The germline V gene has CDR1 MNHEY and CDR2 SMNVEV (reference sequence).

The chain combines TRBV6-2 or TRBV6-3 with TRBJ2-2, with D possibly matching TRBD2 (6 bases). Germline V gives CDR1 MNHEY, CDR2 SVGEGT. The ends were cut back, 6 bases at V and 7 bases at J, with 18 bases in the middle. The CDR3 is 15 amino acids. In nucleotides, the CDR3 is TGTGCCAGCAGCCCTCTCGGAGGGACGGGCGGGGAGCTGTTTTTT. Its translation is CASSPLGGTGGELFF.

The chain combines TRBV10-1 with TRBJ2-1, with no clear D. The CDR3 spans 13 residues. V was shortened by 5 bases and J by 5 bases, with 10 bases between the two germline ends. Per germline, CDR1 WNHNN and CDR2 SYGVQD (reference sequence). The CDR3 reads CASSNKADNEQFF. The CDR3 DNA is TGCGCCAGCAGTAACAAGGCAGACAATGAGCAGTTCTTC.

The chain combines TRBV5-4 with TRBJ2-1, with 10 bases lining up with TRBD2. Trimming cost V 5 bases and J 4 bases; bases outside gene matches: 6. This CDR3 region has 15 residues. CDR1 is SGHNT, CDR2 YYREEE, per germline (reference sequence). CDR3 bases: TGTGCCAGCAGTTTTAGCGGGGGGCCATACAATGAGCAGTTCTTC. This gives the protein CASSFSGGPYNEQFF.

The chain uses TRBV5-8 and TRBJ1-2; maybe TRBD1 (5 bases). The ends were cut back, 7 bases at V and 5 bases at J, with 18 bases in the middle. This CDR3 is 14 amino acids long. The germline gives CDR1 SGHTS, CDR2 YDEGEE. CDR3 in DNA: TGTGCCAGCGGATTAGGGGACGGACTGTATGGCTACACCTTC. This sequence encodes CASGLGDGLYGYTF.

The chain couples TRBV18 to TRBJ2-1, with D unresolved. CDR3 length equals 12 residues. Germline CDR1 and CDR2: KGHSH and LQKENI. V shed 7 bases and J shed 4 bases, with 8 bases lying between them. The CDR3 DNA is TGTGCCAGCTGGGATTTGTACAATGAGCAGTTCTTC. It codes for CASWDLYNEQFF.